The entry below describes one TCR beta chain. Its target is unknown. The method was immunoSEQ multiplex PCR; TCRdb's version includes in-frame clones alone and lacks a portion of them. This repertoire shows some 980,000 clones, roughly 72% found once; its top ten account for 1.5%. The CDR3 spans 12 residues. Trimming pared 3 bases from V and 6 bases from J, leaving 7 bases between. Per the germline V gene, CDR1 is MNHEY and CDR2 is SMNVEV (reference sequence). The record originates from a study of shared clonotypes between healthy human individuals. Looking at the study overall: Each donor's CD8 memory used one plate, CD8 naive two, each CD4 subset three. General study findings and limits: Larger estimated richness was generally recorded for naive subsets relative to memory subsets.

Sample: memory CD4+ T cells sorted from blood. Subset defined: CD45RA-negative fraction. The source is a man between 18 and 35 years old in good health. The chain carries TRBV27 and TRBJ2-3, with D possibly matching TRBD2 (6 bases). The CDR3 reads CASSLEGDTQYF. The CDR3 coding sequence is TGTGCCAGCAGTTTGGAGGGCGATACGCAGTATTTT.